Listed here are 11 T cell receptor beta chains from one sample, sequenced in a study of cytomegalovirus exposure and HLA in healthy donors. This PCR relied on a set of 60 Vbeta primers and 13 Jbeta primers. Profiled with immunoSEQ multiplex PCR; TCRdb holds only in-frame clones, not every one. The repertoire holds approximately 220,000 clones, with approximately 79% as singletons. What was sequenced was PBMCs. These receptors all stem from a girl aged 2-10 years in good health and CMV-seronegative.

The rearrangement links TRBV6-1 to TRBJ1-1, with D possibly TRBD1 on 6 matching bases. The CDR3 totals 14 residues. V lost 6 bases, J lost 1 base, and 12 bases lay in between. Germline V gene lookup returns CDR1 MNHNS and CDR2 SASEGT. CDR3 nucleotides: TGTGCCAGCAGAGTCGGGACACAGAACACTGAAGCTTTCTTT. This translates into CASRVGTQNTEAFF.

The gene calls are TRBV7-8 and TRBJ2-5; TRBD1 matches 7 bases. V was clipped by 4 bases and J by 2 bases; unmatched bases: 7. Germline CDR1 is SGHVS and CDR2 is FQNEAQ. The CDR3 extends over 15 amino acids. The CDR3 spells CASSWTRTGQETQYF. As DNA, the CDR3 is TGTGCCAGCAGCTGGACCCGGACAGGTCAAGAGACCCAGTACTTC.

The V call is TRBV5-8, the J call TRBJ2-4, with TRBD1 as a possible D gene (6 bases). The CDR3 extends over 16 amino acids. The V end lost 4 bases, the J end lost 0 bases, and 14 bases lay between the germline ends. Germline V CDR1 and CDR2: SGHTS, YDEGEE. In nucleotides, the CDR3 is TGTGCCAGCAGCCTATTTGGACAGCTAGCCAAAAACATTCAGTACTTC. Its protein product is CASSLFGQLAKNIQYF.

This chain uses TRBV28 with TRBJ2-7; the match to TRBD2 covers 7 bases. Germline CDR1 is MDHEN and CDR2 is SYDVKM. This CDR3 is built from 15 residues. J gave up 4 bases and V 1 base, and 7 bases lay outside the gene matches. The CDR3 DNA sequence: TGTGCCAGCAGTTTATTCCTAGCGGCTAAGTACGAGCAGTACTTC. As protein: CASSLFLAAKYEQYF.

The gene calls are TRBV6-5 and TRBJ1-2, with D tentatively TRBD1 (6 bases). The ends were cut back, 11 bases at V and 1 base at J, with 17 bases in the middle. This CDR3 is 14 amino acids long. The V gene's germline CDR1 is MNHEY and CDR2 SVGAGI. CDR3 sequence (DNA): TGTGCCTGTGCACAGGGTGGATATAACTATGGCTACACCTTC. Its translation: CACAQGGYNYGYTF.

This chain connects TRBV7-2 to TRBJ2-1; 8 nucleotides agree with TRBD2. Looked up from germline, CDR1 is SGHTA and CDR2 is FQGNSA. The length of the CDR3 is 15 residues. The V gene end was trimmed by 5 bases and the J gene end by 0 bases; junction bases not matched to a gene: 3. The DNA for the CDR3 is TGTGCCAGCAGCGCCAGCGGGAGCTCCTACAATGAGCAGTTCTTC. Translating it yields CASSASGSSYNEQFF.

In nucleotides, the CDR3 is TGTGCCAGCAGCTTGGCGTCGGGGAATGGCTACACCTTC. Amino acids: CASSLASGNGYTF. The gene calls are TRBV5-5 and TRBJ1-2; unclear D gene. Germline-derived CDR1 and CDR2 are SGHKS and YYEKEE (reference sequence). CDR3 size: 13 residues. V was trimmed by 0 bases and J by 6 bases, leaving 9 bases between them.

This clone was detected once. The chain couples TRBV19 to TRBJ2-7; TRBD1 aligns across 7 bases. V trimming: 5 bases; J trimming: 3 bases; junction bases outside the gene matches: 7. Germline lookup yields CDR1 LNHDA and CDR2 SQIVND (reference sequence). The CDR3 consists of 14 residues. CDR3 sequence reads: CASSETGWNYEQYF. CDR3 coding DNA: TGTGCCAGTAGTGAGACAGGGTGGAACTACGAGCAGTACTTC.

V usage is TRBV7-6 and J usage is TRBJ2-7; TRBD1 aligns across 7 bases. Germline CDR1 reads SGHVS; CDR2 reads FNYEAQ. The V segment lost 5 bases and the J segment 5 bases; nucleotides outside the gene matches: 9. The CDR3 covers 14 residues. CDR3: CASSSQGGYNEQYF. The DNA for the CDR3 is TGTGCCAGCAGCAGTCAAGGGGGCTATAACGAGCAGTACTTC.

This clone was detected once. The chain carries TRBV10-2 and TRBJ2-5; possibly TRBD2 for D (6 bases). The DNA matches TRBJ2-7 better at its end, which makes the J call doubtful. The germline gives CDR1 WSHSY, CDR2 SAAADI. The CDR3 length is 14 residues. The DNA of the CDR3 is TGCGCCAGCAGGAGAGGGACTCCACCCTACGAGCAGTACTTC. The encoded protein is CASRRGTPPYEQYF.

The chain combines TRBV2 with TRBJ1-1; tentative D call: TRBD1 (5 bases). The CDR3 length is 14 residues. From germline, CDR1 is SNHLY and CDR2 FYNNEI. The V end was cut by 6 bases, the J end by 0 bases, with 11 bases between. CDR3 sequence: CASRETDMNTEAFF. The CDR3 nucleotides read TGTGCCAGCAGGGAGACAGACATGAACACTGAAGCTTTCTTT.